The next 8 T cell receptor beta chains were all read from a single sample in a study of cytomegalovirus exposure and HLA in healthy donors (dated by TCRdb to 2017 to 2019). The library was prepared using the immunoSEQ multiplex PCR assay. A mixture of 60 forward primers for TCR Vbeta segments and 13 reverse primers for TCR Jbeta segments was used in the multiplex PCR. TCRdb limited this immuneACCESS table to in-frame rearrangements with V and J called. A share of clones is missing; checked studies link under half to unresolved V genes, and the rest is unexplained. Within this sample are more than 65,000 clones, with roughly 80% of them counted one time only. 22% of the sample comes from the top ten. The sample consisted of PBMCs. These receptors were obtained from a woman aged 40-49 years in good health and CMV-seropositive.

This clone appeared a few times. V is TRBV15 and J is TRBJ2-7; D might be TRBD1 (6 bases). This CDR3 is 13 amino acids long. Trimming cost V 1 base and J 10 bases, with 14 bases left between them. Germline assignment: CDR1 LNHNV and CDR2 YYDKDF (reference sequence). DNA of the CDR3: TGTGCCACCAGCAGAGCCCCGCCGGACAGCCAGTACTTC. This gives the protein CATSRAPPDSQYF.

By frequency in the sample, this clone is large (0.1 to 1%). This chain connects TRBV7-9 to TRBJ1-1; D is ambiguous. The germline V gene has CDR1 SEHNR and CDR2 FQNEAQ (reference sequence). The ends were cut back, 2 bases at V and 5 bases at J, with 12 bases in the middle. This CDR3 region has 14 residues. The CDR3 protein is CASSLRTGVTEAFF. The CDR3 DNA follows: TGTGCCAGCAGCTTAAGAACCGGAGTGACTGAAGCTTTCTTT.

The chain uses TRBV2 and TRBJ1-5; D might be TRBD1 (6 bases). CDR1 SNHLY and CDR2 FYNNEI come from the germline V gene. Trimming took off 3 bases at V and 11 bases at J, with 17 bases between the two ends. The CDR3 loop spans 14 amino acids. The CDR3 DNA sequence: TGTGCCAGCAGTGACTCGACAGGCGCCGCGACCCAGCATTTT. Its protein product is CASSDSTGAATQHF.

Worth noting for this clone: Other DNA variants within this sample encode the same CDR3. The V and J genes are TRBV5-6 and TRBJ2-7, with 8 bases that match TRBD1. The ends lost 2 bases at V and 3 bases at J; junction bases unmatched: 4. CDR3 length: 14 amino acids. CDR1 is SGHDT and CDR2 is YYEEEE in the germline V gene. CDR3 sequence reads: CASSFGTGLYEQYF. In DNA form, the CDR3 reads TGTGCCAGCAGCTTCGGGACAGGACTCTACGAGCAGTACTTC.

The rearrangement uses TRBV29-1 and TRBJ2-5; D remains unclear. Trimming stripped 5 bases from V and 4 bases from J, with 8 bases between. Germline assignment: CDR1 SQVTM and CDR2 ANQGSEA. The CDR3 has 11 amino acids. Here the CDR3 DNA reads TGCAGCGTTACCGGTTCAGAGACCCAGTACTTC. Translation gives CSVTGSETQYF.

This chain uses TRBV27 with TRBJ2-1; D unresolved. Trimming removed 5 bases at V and 1 base at J, with 12 bases between. The V gene's germline CDR1 is MNHEY and CDR2 SMNVEV (reference sequence). The CDR3 covers 15 residues. CDR3 nucleotide sequence: TGTGCCAGCAGTCCCCAGGCTCGGTCCTACAATGAGCAGTTCTTC. Translation: CASSPQARSYNEQFF.

This chain connects TRBV9 to TRBJ1-4, with TRBD1 matching over 7 bases. Germline V gene sequence: CDR1 SGDLS, CDR2 YYNGEE. The trim removed 4 bases at V and 5 bases at J, leaving 14 bases unmatched. The CDR3 length is 17 residues. Written as DNA, the CDR3 is TGTGCCAGCAGCCCGAGACAGGGAGTGGGGCAAAATGAAAAACTGTTTTTT. Protein product: CASSPRQGVGQNEKLFF.

This clone was seen once. This sequence joins TRBV28 and TRBJ1-2; D call uncertain. Germline assignment: CDR1 MDHEN and CDR2 SYDVKM. The CDR3 is 14 amino acids. V was trimmed by 3 bases and J by 10 bases, leaving 18 bases between them. As DNA, the CDR3 is TGTGCCAGCAGTTTGACACGCTCAACCACCACCTACACCTTC. This codes for CASSLTRSTTTYTF.